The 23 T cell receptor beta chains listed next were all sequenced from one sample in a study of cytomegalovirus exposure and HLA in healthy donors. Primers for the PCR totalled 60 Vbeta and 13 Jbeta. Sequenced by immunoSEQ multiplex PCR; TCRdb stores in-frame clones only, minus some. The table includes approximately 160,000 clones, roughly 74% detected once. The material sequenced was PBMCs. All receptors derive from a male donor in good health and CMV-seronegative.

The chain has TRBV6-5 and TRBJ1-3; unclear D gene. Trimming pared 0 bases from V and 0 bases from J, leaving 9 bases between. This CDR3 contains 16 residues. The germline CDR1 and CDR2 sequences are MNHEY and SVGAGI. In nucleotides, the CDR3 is TGTGCCAGCAGTTACTCGAGAGGAAACTCTGGAAACACCATATATTTT. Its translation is CASSYSRGNSGNTIYF.

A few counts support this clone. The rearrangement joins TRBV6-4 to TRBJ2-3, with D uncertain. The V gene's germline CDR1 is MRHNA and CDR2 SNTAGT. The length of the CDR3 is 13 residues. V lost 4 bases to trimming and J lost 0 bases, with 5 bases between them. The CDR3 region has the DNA TGTGCCAGCAGTGGGCAGAGCACAGATACGCAGTATTTT. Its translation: CASSGQSTDTQYF.

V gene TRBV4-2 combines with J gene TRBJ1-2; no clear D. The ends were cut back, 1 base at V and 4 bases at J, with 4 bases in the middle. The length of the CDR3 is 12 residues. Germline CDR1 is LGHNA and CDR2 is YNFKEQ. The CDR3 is CASSQASYGYTF. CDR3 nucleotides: TGTGCCAGCAGCCAAGCATCCTATGGCTACACCTTC.

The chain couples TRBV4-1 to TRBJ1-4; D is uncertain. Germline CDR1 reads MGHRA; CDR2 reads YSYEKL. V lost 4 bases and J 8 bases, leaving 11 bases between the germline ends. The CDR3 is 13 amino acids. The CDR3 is CASSRLVEEKLFF. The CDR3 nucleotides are TGCGCCAGCAGCCGCCTGGTAGAAGAAAAACTGTTTTTT.

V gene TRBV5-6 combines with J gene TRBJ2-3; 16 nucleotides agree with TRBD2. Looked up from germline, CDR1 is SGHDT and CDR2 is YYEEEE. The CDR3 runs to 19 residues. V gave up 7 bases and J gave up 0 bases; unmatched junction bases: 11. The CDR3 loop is CASAPIWGLAGGSTDTQYF. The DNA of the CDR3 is TGTGCCAGCGCCCCTATATGGGGACTAGCGGGGGGGAGCACAGATACGCAGTATTTT.

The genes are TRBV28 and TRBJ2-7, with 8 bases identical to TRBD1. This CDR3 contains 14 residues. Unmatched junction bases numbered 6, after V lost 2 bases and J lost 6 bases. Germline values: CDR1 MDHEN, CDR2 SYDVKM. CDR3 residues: CASSLETGESEQYF. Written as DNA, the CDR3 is TGTGCCAGCAGTTTAGAGACAGGGGAGTCCGAGCAGTACTTC.

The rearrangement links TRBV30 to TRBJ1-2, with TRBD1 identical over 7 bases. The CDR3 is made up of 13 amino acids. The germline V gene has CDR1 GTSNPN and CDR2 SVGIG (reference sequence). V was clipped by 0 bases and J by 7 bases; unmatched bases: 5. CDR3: CAWSVRGQRGYTF. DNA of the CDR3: TGTGCCTGGAGTGTAAGGGGGCAGCGTGGCTACACCTTC.

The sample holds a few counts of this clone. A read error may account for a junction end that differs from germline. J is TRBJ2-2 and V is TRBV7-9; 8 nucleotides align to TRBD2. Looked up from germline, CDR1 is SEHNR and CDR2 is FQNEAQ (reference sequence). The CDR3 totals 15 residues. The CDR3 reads CSSSRSGGSAGELFF. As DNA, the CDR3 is TGTTCCAGCAGCCGGAGCGGGGGCTCAGCCGGGGAGCTGTTTTTT.

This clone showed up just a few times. The CDR3 DNA follows: TGCGCCAGCAGCCATGCCCCGGGAACAGGGGCTGGCTACACCTTC. This sequence encodes CASSHAPGTGAGYTF. This chain joins TRBV4-3 and TRBJ1-2, with 7 bases fitting TRBD1. The CDR3 has 15 amino acids. CDR1 is LGHNA and CDR2 is YSLEER in the germline V gene. V was clipped by 3 bases and J by 7 bases; unmatched bases: 11.

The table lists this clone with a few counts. The CDR3 reads CATSRVSGTADTQYF. As DNA, the CDR3 is TGTGCCACCAGCAGAGTTAGCGGGACAGCAGATACGCAGTATTTT. The chain recombines TRBV15 with TRBJ2-3; weak D call: TRBD2 (8 bases). Trimming left V 1 base short and J 4 bases short, with 12 bases between. Germline V gene data show CDR1 as LNHNV and CDR2 as YYDKDF (reference sequence). There are 15 residues in the CDR3.

The CDR3 nucleotides read TGCGCCAGCAGCTTCGACAGGGTCCCCTACGAGCAGTACTTC. Translated, it gives CASSFDRVPYEQYF. The chain uses TRBV5-1 and TRBJ2-7; 7 positions match TRBD1. Trimming cost V 2 bases and J 2 bases; bases outside gene matches: 4. Germline CDR1 is SGHRS and CDR2 is YFSETQ. This CDR3 has 14 residues.

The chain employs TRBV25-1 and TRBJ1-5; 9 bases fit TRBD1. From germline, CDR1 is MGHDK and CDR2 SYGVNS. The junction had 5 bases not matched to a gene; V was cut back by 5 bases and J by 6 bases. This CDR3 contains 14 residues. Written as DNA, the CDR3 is TGTGCCAGCAGTAAAACAGGGGGCGGTCAGCCCCAGCATTTT. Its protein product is CASSKTGGGQPQHF.

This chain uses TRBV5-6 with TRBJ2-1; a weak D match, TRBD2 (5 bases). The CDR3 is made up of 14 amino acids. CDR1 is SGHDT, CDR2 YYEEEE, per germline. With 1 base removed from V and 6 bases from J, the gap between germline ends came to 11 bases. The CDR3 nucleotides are TGTGCCAGCAGCTTGATTCCTAGCAGCAATGAGCAGTTCTTC. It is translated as CASSLIPSSNEQFF. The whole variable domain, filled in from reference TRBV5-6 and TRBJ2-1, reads DAGVTQSPTHLIKTRGQQVTLRCSPKSGHDTVSWYQQALGQGPQFIFQYYEEEERQRGNFPDRFSGHQFPNYSSELNVNALLLGDSALYLCASSLIPSSNEQFFGPGTRLTVL.

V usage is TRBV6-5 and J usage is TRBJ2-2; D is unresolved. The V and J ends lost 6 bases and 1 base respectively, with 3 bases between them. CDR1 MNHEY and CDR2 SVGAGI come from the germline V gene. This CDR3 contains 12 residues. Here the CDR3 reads CASRQNTGELFF. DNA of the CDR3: TGTGCCAGCAGACAGAACACCGGGGAGCTGTTTTTT.

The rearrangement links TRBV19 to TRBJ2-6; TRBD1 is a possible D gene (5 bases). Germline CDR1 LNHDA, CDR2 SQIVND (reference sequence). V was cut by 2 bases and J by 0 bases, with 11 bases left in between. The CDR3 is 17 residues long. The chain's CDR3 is CASSIFDSYSGANVLTF. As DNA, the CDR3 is TGTGCCAGTAGTATATTTGACAGTTACTCTGGGGCCAACGTCCTGACTTTC.

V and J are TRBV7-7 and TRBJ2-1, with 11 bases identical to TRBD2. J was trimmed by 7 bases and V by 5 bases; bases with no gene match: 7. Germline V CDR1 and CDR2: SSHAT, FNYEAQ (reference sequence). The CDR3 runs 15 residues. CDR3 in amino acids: CASSELAGAWNEQFF. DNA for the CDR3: TGTGCCAGCAGCGAACTAGCGGGAGCCTGGAATGAGCAGTTCTTC. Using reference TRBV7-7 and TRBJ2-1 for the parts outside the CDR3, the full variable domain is GAGVSQSPRYKVTKRGQDVTLRCDPISSHATLYWYQQALGQGPEFLTYFNYEAQPDKSGLPSDRFSAERPEGSISTLTIQRTEQRDSAMYRCASSELAGAWNEQFFGPGTRLTVL.

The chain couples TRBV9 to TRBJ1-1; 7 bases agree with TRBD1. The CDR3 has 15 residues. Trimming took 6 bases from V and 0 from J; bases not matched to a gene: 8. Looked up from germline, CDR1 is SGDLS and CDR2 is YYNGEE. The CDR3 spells CASTGTVAMNTEAFF. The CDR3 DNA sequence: TGTGCCAGCACCGGGACAGTAGCGATGAACACTGAAGCTTTCTTT. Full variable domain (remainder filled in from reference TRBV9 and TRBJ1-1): DSGVTQTPKHLITATGQRVTLRCSPRSGDLSVYWYQQSLDQGLQFLIQYYNGEERAKGNILERFSAQQFPDLHSELNLSSLELGDSALYFCASTGTVAMNTEAFFGQGTRLTVV.

CDR3 nucleotides: TGTGCCAGCAGCCGACGACTAGCGGGAGTGGATACGCAGTATTTT. Translated: CASSRRLAGVDTQYF. The V and J genes are TRBV13 and TRBJ2-3; 12 positions match TRBD2. After removal of 5 bases from V and 6 bases from J, the junction contained 6 bases not matched to a gene. This CDR3 spans 15 amino acids. Germline-derived CDR1 and CDR2 are PRHDT and FYEKMQ (reference sequence).

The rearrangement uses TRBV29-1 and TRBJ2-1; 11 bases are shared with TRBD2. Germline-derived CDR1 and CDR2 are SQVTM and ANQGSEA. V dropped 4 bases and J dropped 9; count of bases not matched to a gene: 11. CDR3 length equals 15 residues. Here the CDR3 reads CSVATPASGRFEQFF. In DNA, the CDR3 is TGCAGCGTTGCCACCCCAGCTAGCGGGAGGTTTGAGCAGTTCTTC.

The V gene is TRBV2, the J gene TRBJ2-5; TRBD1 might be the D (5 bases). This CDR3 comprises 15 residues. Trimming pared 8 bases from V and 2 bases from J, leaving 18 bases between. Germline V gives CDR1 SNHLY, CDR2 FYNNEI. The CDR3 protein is CASGANYLPQETQYF. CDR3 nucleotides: TGTGCCAGCGGGGCCAACTATCTCCCGCAAGAGACCCAGTACTTC.

The CDR3 nucleotides are TGCGCCAGCAGCTTGGGGGGGCCCGGGGAGCTGTTTTTT. This codes for CASSLGGPGELFF. The V gene is TRBV5-1, the J gene TRBJ2-2; TRBD1 might be the D (6 bases). The ends were cut back, 0 bases at V and 6 bases at J, with 6 bases in the middle. Germline V gives CDR1 SGHRS, CDR2 YFSETQ. This CDR3 contains 13 residues.

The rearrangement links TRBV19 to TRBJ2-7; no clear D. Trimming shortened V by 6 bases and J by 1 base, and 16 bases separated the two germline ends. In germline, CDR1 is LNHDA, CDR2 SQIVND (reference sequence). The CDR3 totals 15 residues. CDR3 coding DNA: TGTGCCAGTAGCTCCCTGTTACGAGCTTCCTACGAGCAGTACTTC. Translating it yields CASSSLLRASYEQYF.

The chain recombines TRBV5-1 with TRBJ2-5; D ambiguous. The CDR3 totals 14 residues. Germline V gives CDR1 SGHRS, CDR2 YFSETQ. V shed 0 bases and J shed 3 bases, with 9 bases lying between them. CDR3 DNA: TGCGCCAGCAGCTTGGCCATTGCGGAAGAGACCCAGTACTTC. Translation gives CASSLAIAEETQYF. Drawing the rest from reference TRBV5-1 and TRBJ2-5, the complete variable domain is KAGVTQTPRYLIKTRGQQVTLSCSPISGHRSVSWYQQTPGQGLQFLFEYFSETQRNKGNFPGRFSGRQFSNSRSEMNVSTLELGDSALYLCASSLAIAEETQYFGPGTRLLVL.